The T cell receptor beta chain described here comes from a study of CD8 T cells in ankylosing spondylitis. Study findings and constraints: Typical of ankylosing spondylitis blood, it appeared, was a TCR beta motif of 7 or 8 highly homologous variants. Disease-linked clones had a CD8+ phenotype and relatively low frequency in peripheral blood. Earlier work had already found some motif variants in reactive arthritis synovial fluid and blood. Within matched ankylosing spondylitis synovial fluid, disease-linked clones were reportedly significantly enriched.

Trimming at V came to 4 bases and at J to 6 bases, leaving 9 bases not matched to a gene. CDR1 is SGHRS and CDR2 is YFSETQ in the germline V gene. The CDR3 sequence is 14 residues long. As the method for making TCR beta libraries, quantitative 5'-RACE with molecular barcodes was used. TCRdb itself ran the 5' RACE reads through MiXCR, one entry per CDR3 protein. The profile covers hundreds of thousands of distinct CDR3 sequences, with 15% to 20% appearing a single time and roughly 42% taken by the ten largest. As to this clonotype: Its target is not known.

The specimen sequenced was blood, either unsorted or a sorted T cell fraction (not recorded which). The genes are TRBV5-1 and TRBJ2-7; 8 bases are shared with TRBD2. The sequence came from a male donor with ankylosing spondylitis. The CDR3 loop reads CASSPGGGGFEQYF. CDR3 nucleotide sequence: TGCGCCAGCAGCCCCGGGGGGGGCGGATTCGAGCAGTACTTC. Full variable domain (remainder filled in from reference TRBV5-1 and TRBJ2-7): KAGVTQTPRYLIKTRGQQVTLSCSPISGHRSVSWYQQTPGQGLQFLFEYFSETQRNKGNFPGRFSGRQFSNSRSEMNVSTLELGDSALYLCASSPGGGGFEQYFGPGTRLTVT.